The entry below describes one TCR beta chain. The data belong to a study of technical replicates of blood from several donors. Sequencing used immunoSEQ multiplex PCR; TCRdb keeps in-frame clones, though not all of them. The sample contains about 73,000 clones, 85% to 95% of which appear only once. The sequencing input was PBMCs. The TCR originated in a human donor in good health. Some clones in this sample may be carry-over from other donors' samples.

The DNA of the CDR3 is TGTGCCAGCAGCCCGACAATGCTCTCTGGAAACACCATATATTTT. It is translated as CASSPTMLSGNTIYF. The chain couples TRBV7-7 to TRBJ1-3; D is uncertain. The CDR3 has 15 amino acids. Deletions cut 5 bases from V and 0 bases from J, with 11 bases between. CDR1 and CDR2 (germline): SSHAT, FNYEAQ (reference sequence).